This is a list of T cell receptor beta chains from one sample in a study of shared clonotypes between healthy human individuals. Only in-frame clones appear in the TCRdb table, and some are missing; sequencing was by immunoSEQ multiplex PCR. The sample shows 950,000 to 1,100,000 clones, about 77% of them seen only once. Specimen: memory CD4+ T cells sorted from blood. These receptors were obtained from a man aged 18 to 35 in good health. CDR3s include the opening cysteine and the closing phenylalanine or tryptophan. D genes are given only for firm matches. The size field is filled for only some rows; it gives once, few, many or a size class.

cdr3_nt: TGCGCCAGCAGCTTGGATAAGTCAGGAGGTAATGGCTACACCTTC
cdr3_aa: CASSLDKSGGNGYTF
clone_size: -
d_call: -
cdr3_length: 15
j_call: TRBJ1-2
v_call: TRBV5-1

cdr3_nt: TGTGCCACCAGCACCAATTTCGGACGGGGAGAGACCCAGTACTTC
cdr3_aa: CATSTNFGRGETQYF
clone_size: once
d_call: -
cdr3_length: 15
j_call: TRBJ2-5
v_call: TRBV15

cdr3_nt: TGTGCCATCAGTACCGGGTCCGGGGAGCTGTTTTTT
cdr3_aa: CAISTGSGELFF
clone_size: -
d_call: -
cdr3_length: 12
j_call: TRBJ2-2
v_call: TRBV10-3

cdr3_nt: TGTGCCAGCAGATCCCCCAGGGAGCTAAATGAAAAACTGTTTTTT
cdr3_aa: CASRSPRELNEKLFF
clone_size: -
d_call: -
cdr3_length: 15
j_call: TRBJ1-4
v_call: TRBV6-1

cdr3_nt: TGCGCCAGCAGCCAAGCTCGGACAGGGGGACACTATAATTCACCCCTCCACTTT
cdr3_aa: CASSQARTGGHYNSPLHF
clone_size: once
d_call: TRBD1
cdr3_length: 18
j_call: TRBJ1-6
v_call: TRBV4-1

cdr3_nt: TGCGCCAGCAGTGGAGTGGGGTCGGGGGAAAAACTGTTTTTT
cdr3_aa: CASSGVGSGEKLFF
clone_size: once
d_call: -
cdr3_length: 14
j_call: TRBJ1-4
v_call: TRBV10-1

cdr3_nt: TGTGCCAGCTCACCCGGACTAGCGGGGGGCCCAAAACAAGAGACCCAGTACTTC
cdr3_aa: CASSPGLAGGPKQETQYF
clone_size: -
d_call: TRBD2
cdr3_length: 18
j_call: TRBJ2-5
v_call: TRBV18

cdr3_nt: TGCAGCGTTGCAGGGAATTCCTACGAGCAGTACTTC
cdr3_aa: CSVAGNSYEQYF
clone_size: -
d_call: -
cdr3_length: 12
j_call: TRBJ2-7
v_call: TRBV29-1

cdr3_nt: TGCGCCAGCAGCTCGGACGGACTAGCGGGCGAGCAGTACTTC
cdr3_aa: CASSSDGLAGEQYF
clone_size: -
d_call: TRBD2
cdr3_length: 14
j_call: TRBJ2-7
v_call: TRBV5-1

cdr3_nt: TGTGCCAGCAGCTTGGTGAAAATTCTAGCCAAAAACATTCAGTACTTC
cdr3_aa: CASSLVKILAKNIQYF
clone_size: -
d_call: -
cdr3_length: 16
j_call: TRBJ2-4
v_call: TRBV5-8